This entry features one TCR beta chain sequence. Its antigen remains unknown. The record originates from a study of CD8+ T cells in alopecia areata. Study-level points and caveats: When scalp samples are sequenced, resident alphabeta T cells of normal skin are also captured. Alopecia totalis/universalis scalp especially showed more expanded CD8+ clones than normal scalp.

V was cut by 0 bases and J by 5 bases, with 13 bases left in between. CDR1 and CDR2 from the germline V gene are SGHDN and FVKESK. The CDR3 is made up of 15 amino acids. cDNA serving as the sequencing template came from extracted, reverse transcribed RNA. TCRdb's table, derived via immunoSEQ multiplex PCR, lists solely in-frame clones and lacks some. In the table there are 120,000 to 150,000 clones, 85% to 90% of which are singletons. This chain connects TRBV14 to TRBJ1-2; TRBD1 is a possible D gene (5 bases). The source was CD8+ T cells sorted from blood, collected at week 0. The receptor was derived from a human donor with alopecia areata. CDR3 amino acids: CASSQDRRGLYGYTF. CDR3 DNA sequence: TGTGCCAGCAGCCAAGATCGGCGGGGACTATATGGCTACACCTTC.